This is a list of T cell receptor beta chains from one sample in a study of T-cell memory formation after mild COVID-19. TCRdb analysed the 5' RACE reads with MiXCR anew, one entry per CDR3 protein. Counted here are roughly 160,000 distinct CDR3 sequences, roughly 13% occurring once; the ten biggest clones make up more than 3%. Input material: PBMCs or a T cell subset sorted from them (not recorded which). These receptors all come from a man aged 18 to 29 who had mild COVID-19 (a few samples of this study predate the infection). Cell type and time point are not known. Each CDR3 is given with its conserved first and last residue. D genes are given only for firm matches. For some rows the clone size is stated as once, few or many, or as a class when expanded; others skip it.

NA	TRBV4-3	TRBJ1-2	many	CASSQDISEGGYTF	TGCGCCAGCAGCCAAGATATCTCTGAGGGAGGCTACACCTTC
TRBD2	TRBV5-1	TRBJ2-5	NA	CASSPPLAGGQETQYF	TGCGCCAGCAGCCCGCCACTAGCGGGGGGCCAAGAGACCCAGTACTTC
NA	TRBV7-9	TRBJ1-4	NA	CASVRGAGEKLFF	TGTGCCTCAGTCCGGGGGGCCGGGGAAAAACTGTTTTTT
TRBD1	TRBV4-3	TRBJ1-5	NA	CASSQDRQGDQPQHF	TGCGCCAGCAGCCAAGACAGACAGGGGGATCAGCCCCAGCATTTT
NA	TRBV29-1	TRBJ1-1	NA	CSVDLFGNTEAFF	TGCAGCGTTGATCTCTTCGGGAACACTGAAGCTTTCTTT
TRBD2	TRBV7-2	TRBJ2-7	NA	CASSPRLAGAPYEQYF	TGTGCCAGCAGCCCTAGACTAGCGGGGGCCCCCTACGAGCAGTACTTC
NA	TRBV10-3	TRBJ1-6	few	CAISDREHNSPLHF	TGTGCCATCAGCGACCGGGAGCATAATTCACCCCTCCACTTT
TRBD2	TRBV7-3	TRBJ2-1	few	CASSPRLASNEQFF	TGTGCCAGCAGCCCCAGACTAGCGAGCAATGAGCAGTTCTTC
NA	TRBV6-1	TRBJ1-5	few	CASSEGGRNQPQHF	TGTGCCAGCAGTGAGGGGGGGAGGAATCAGCCCCAGCATTTT
NA	TRBV9	TRBJ1-2	NA	CASRGRFNYGYTF	TGTGCCAGCAGAGGACGGTTTAACTATGGCTACACCTTC
NA	TRBV4-2	TRBJ1-2	few	CASSQDGGYGYTF	TGTGCCAGCAGCCAAGATGGGGGATATGGCTACACCTTC
NA	TRBV5-1	TRBJ2-3	few	CASSLGVEQSTDTQYF	TGCGCCAGCAGCTTGGGCGTTGAGCAGAGCACAGATACGCAGTATTTT
NA	TRBV11-2	TRBJ2-2	few	CASSLGLAIDTGELFF	TGTGCCAGCAGCTTAGGGCTAGCGATCGACACCGGGGAGCTGTTTTTT
TRBD2	TRBV20-1	TRBJ2-3	few	CSVTPSGGAWDTQYF	TGCAGTGTCACACCTAGCGGGGGGGCCTGGGATACGCAGTATTTT
NA	TRBV20-1	TRBJ2-1	NA	CSARDVGGYNEQFF	TGCAGTGCTAGAGATGTTGGGGGATACAATGAGCAGTTCTTC
NA	TRBV10-1	TRBJ2-5	NA	CASSEFTGETQYF	TGCGCCAGCAGTGAGTTTACGGGGGAGACCCAGTACTTC
NA	TRBV6-1	TRBJ2-3	NA	CATCPNLNTDTQYF	TGTGCCACCTGCCCGAACCTAAACACAGATACGCAGTATTTT
NA	TRBV6-5	TRBJ2-3	few	CASSYGQTGTSTDTQYF	TGTGCCAGCAGCTACGGCCAAACCGGGACCAGCACAGATACGCAGTATTTT
NA	TRBV24-1	TRBJ2-1	NA	CATGEYNEQFF	TGTGCCACCGGGGAGTACAATGAGCAGTTCTTC
NA	TRBV7-2	TRBJ2-5	NA	CASSTDVVTQYF	TGTGCCAGCAGTACGGATGTGGTGACCCAGTACTTC
NA	TRBV3-1	TRBJ2-1	NA	CASSQGWGAVDEQFF	TGTGCCAGCAGCCAAGGGTGGGGGGCGGTGGATGAGCAGTTCTTC
TRBD2	TRBV12-3/TRBV12-4	TRBJ2-7	few	CASRIAGGFEQYF	TGTGCCAGCAGGATAGCGGGGGGGTTCGAGCAGTACTTC
NA	TRBV4-2	TRBJ1-3	NA	CASSQGRGLGNTIYF	TGTGCCAGCAGCCAGGGCCGGGGACTAGGAAACACCATATATTTT
TRBD2	TRBV6-5	TRBJ2-2	NA	CASRSGGAWTGELFF	TGTGCCAGCAGAAGCGGGGGGGCATGGACCGGGGAGCTGTTTTTT
TRBD2	TRBV5-1	TRBJ2-1	many	CASSLESGDYNEQFF	TGCGCCAGCAGCTTGGAGAGCGGGGACTACAATGAGCAGTTCTTC
TRBD1	TRBV5-5	TRBJ2-3	few	CASSAGQGSTDTQYF	TGTGCCAGCAGCGCGGGACAGGGAAGCACAGATACGCAGTATTTT
NA	TRBV14	TRBJ1-6	NA	CASSPRSPSYNSPLHF	TGTGCCAGCAGCCCACGAAGCCCCTCCTATAATTCACCCCTCCACTTT
TRBD1	TRBV6-1	TRBJ1-5	NA	CASSGGQANQPQHF	TGTGCCAGCAGTGGGGGACAGGCAAATCAGCCCCAGCATTTT
TRBD1	TRBV6-5	TRBJ2-5	few	CASTRDRGQETQYF	TGTGCCAGCACCAGGGACAGGGGGCAAGAGACCCAGTACTTC
NA	TRBV6-6	TRBJ1-3	many	CASSDSDSFGNTIYF	TGTGCCAGCAGCGACTCTGACAGTTTTGGAAACACCATATATTTT
NA	TRBV6-5	TRBJ1-1	many	CASSYSSNTEAFF	TGTGCCAGCAGTTACTCCTCGAACACTGAAGCTTTCTTT
NA	TRBV10-1	TRBJ1-1	few	CASSENFLTEAFF	TGCGCCAGCAGTGAGAATTTTCTTACTGAAGCTTTCTTT
TRBD1	TRBV4-3	TRBJ2-1	many	CASSQVGTGPNEQFF	TGCGCCAGCAGCCAAGTGGGGACAGGGCCCAATGAGCAGTTCTTC
NA	TRBV24-1	TRBJ2-1	few	CATSDFTKGSEQFF	TGTGCCACCAGTGATTTCACGAAGGGTAGTGAGCAGTTCTTC
NA	TRBV19	TRBJ1-6	NA	CASSPGRLAGSPLHF	TGTGCCAGTAGCCCGGGGCGTCTAGCGGGGTCACCCCTCCACTTT
NA	TRBV6-2/TRBV6-3	TRBJ2-5	NA	CASSYGPGETQYF	TGTGCCAGCAGTTATGGACCGGGTGAGACCCAGTACTTC
NA	TRBV9	TRBJ2-2	few	CASSVTPRGRYTGELFF	TGTGCCAGCAGCGTAACCCCCCGGGGCCGGTACACCGGGGAGCTGTTTTTT
TRBD2	TRBV3-1	TRBJ2-3	few	CASSHPAGGSDTQYF	TGTGCCAGCAGCCACCCAGCGGGGGGGTCGGATACGCAGTATTTT
NA	TRBV7-2	TRBJ2-4	many	CASSLGRGAQAKNIQYF	TGTGCCAGCAGCTTAGGTCGGGGGGCCCAGGCCAAAAACATTCAGTACTTC
NA	TRBV7-2	TRBJ2-7	NA	CASTKGGVREQYF	TGTGCCAGCACCAAGGGGGGGGTTCGGGAGCAGTACTTC
NA	TRBV6-6	TRBJ1-3	NA	CAGLRTSSGNTIYF	TGTGCCGGACTGAGGACAAGCTCTGGAAACACCATATATTTT
NA	TRBV7-2	TRBJ1-2	few	CASSPYGSPGGYTF	TGTGCCAGCAGCCCCTACGGGAGCCCGGGTGGCTACACCTTC
NA	TRBV5-1	TRBJ2-2	NA	CASSLGQVDGELFF	TGCGCCAGCAGCTTGGGACAGGTTGATGGGGAGCTGTTTTTT
NA	TRBV7-2	TRBJ1-6	few	CASSNFNSPLHF	TGTGCCAGCAGTAATTTTAATTCACCCCTCCACTTT
NA	TRBV12-3/TRBV12-4	TRBJ1-4	NA	CASSLRSGSEKLFF	TGTGCCAGCAGTTTACGGTCAGGGAGCGAAAAACTGTTTTTT
NA	TRBV5-4	TRBJ2-2	few	CASTDSPTNTGELFF	TGTGCCAGCACCGACTCACCGACGAACACCGGGGAGCTGTTTTTT
TRBD2	TRBV7-2	TRBJ2-2	few	CASSLSSGGPNTGELFF	TGTGCCAGCAGCCTAAGTAGCGGGGGGCCGAACACCGGGGAGCTGTTTTTT